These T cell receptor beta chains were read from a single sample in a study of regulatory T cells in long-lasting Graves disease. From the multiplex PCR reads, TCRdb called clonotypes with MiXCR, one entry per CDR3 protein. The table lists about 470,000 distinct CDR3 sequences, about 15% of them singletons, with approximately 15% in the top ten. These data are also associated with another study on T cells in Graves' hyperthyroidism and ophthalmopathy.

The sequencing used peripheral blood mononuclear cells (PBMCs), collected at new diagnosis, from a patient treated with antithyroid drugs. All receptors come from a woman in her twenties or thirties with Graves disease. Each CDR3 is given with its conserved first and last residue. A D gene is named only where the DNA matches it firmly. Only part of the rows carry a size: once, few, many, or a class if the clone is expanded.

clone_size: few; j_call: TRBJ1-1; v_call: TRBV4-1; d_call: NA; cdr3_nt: TGCGCCAGCAGCCAAGCCGGGGAGACTGAAGCTTTCTTT; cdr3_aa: CASSQAGETEAFF
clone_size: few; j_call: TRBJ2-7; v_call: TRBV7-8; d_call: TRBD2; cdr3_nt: TGTGCCAGCAGCCCCACCTCTTATAGCGGGAGTCTGCGGTACGAGCAGTACTTC; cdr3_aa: CASSPTSYSGSLRYEQYF
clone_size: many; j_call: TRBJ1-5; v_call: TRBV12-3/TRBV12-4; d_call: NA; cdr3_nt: TGTGCCAGCAGTCCAGCCCTTCAAAGGGCAAGCAATCAGCCCCAGCATTTT; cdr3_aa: CASSPALQRASNQPQHF
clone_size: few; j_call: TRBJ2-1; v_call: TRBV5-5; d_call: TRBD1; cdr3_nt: TGTGCCAGCAGCCCCGCGACAGGGTTGTCCTACAATGAGCAGTTCTTC; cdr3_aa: CASSPATGLSYNEQFF
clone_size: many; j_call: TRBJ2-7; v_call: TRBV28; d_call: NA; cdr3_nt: TGTGCCAGCAGTTTTGACCACGAGCAGTACTTC; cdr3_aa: CASSFDHEQYF
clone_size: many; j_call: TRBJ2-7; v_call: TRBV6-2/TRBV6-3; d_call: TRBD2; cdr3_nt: TGTGCCAGCAGCAGATCAGCGGGAGGACGGGAGCAGTACTTC; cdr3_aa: CASSRSAGGREQYF
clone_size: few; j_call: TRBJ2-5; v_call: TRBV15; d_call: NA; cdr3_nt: TGTGCCACCAGCAGAGATCGGGGTTCGGAGACCCAGTACTTC; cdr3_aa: CATSRDRGSETQYF
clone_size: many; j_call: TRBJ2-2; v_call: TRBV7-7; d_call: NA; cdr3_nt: TGTGCTAGCAGCTTCTCCGGGAGTAACACCGGGGAGCTGTTTTTT; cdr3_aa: CASSFSGSNTGELFF
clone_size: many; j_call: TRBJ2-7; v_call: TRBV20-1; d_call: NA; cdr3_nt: TGCAGTGTGGAGGGGGGGGGGAAGGCCTCCTACGAGCAGTACTTC; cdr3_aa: CSVEGGGKASYEQYF
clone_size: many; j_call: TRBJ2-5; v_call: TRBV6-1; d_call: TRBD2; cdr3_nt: TGTGCCAGCACCCTCCGACTAGCCCGAGAGACCCAGTACTTC; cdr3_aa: CASTLRLARETQYF
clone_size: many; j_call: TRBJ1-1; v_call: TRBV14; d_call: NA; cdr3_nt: TGTGCCAGCAGCCAAGAAACTGGGGGGATCACTGAAGCTTTCTTT; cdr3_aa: CASSQETGGITEAFF
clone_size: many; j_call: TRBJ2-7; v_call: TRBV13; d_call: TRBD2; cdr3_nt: TGTGCCAGCAGTTCCGGGACTAGCGACTACGAGCAGTACTTC; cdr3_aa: CASSSGTSDYEQYF
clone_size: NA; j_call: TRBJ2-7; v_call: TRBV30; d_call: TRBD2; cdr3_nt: TGTGCCTGGAGTAGGGCGGGAGTAGGAGAGCAGTACTTC; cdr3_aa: CAWSRAGVGEQYF
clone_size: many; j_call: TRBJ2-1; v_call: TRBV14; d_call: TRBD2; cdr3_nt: TGTGCCAGCAGCCAAGTAACGGGGGGACTAGCGGTCCGCAATGAGCAGTTCTTC; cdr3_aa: CASSQVTGGLAVRNEQFF
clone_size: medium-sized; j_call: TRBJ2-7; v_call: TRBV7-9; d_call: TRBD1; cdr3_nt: TGTGCCAGCAGTGACAGGGCCTACGAGCAGTACTTC; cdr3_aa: CASSDRAYEQYF
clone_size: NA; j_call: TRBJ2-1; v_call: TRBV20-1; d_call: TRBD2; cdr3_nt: TGCAGTGCTCACACTAGCGGGAGCTTCTATGAGCAGTTCTTC; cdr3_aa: CSAHTSGSFYEQFF
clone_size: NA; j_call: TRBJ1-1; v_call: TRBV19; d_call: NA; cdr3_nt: TGTGCCAGCGCCAAGAATGGGGGGGCCACTGAAGCTTTCTTT; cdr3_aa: CASAKNGGATEAFF
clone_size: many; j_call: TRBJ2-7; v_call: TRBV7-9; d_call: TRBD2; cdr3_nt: TGTGCCAGCAGCCCGAGGACTAGCGGAGGGGTCTACGAGCAGTACTTC; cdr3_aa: CASSPRTSGGVYEQYF
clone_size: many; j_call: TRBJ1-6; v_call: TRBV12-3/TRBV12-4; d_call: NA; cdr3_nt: TGTGCCAGCAGTTTAGGGGGCTCCTATAATTCACCCCTCCACTTT; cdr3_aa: CASSLGGSYNSPLHF
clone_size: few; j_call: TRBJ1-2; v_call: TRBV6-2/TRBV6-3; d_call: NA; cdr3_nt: TGTGCCAGCACCTTCAATCCGAGCAGCGCCTATGGCTACACCTTC; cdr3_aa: CASTFNPSSAYGYTF
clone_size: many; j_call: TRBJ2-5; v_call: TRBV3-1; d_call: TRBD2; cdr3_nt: TGTGCCAGCAGCCTTCGAACTAGCGGGAGGGGGCAAGAGACCCAGTACTTC; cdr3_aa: CASSLRTSGRGQETQYF
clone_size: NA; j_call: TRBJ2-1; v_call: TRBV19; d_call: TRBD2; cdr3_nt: TGTGCCAGTAGTATGAGAGGGACTAGCGGGAGCAATGAGCAGTTCTTC; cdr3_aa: CASSMRGTSGSNEQFF
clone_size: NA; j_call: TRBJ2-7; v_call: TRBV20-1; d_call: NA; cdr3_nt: TGCAGTGATAGGCCCTTAGCGGACTCCTACGAGCAGTACTTC; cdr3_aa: CSDRPLADSYEQYF
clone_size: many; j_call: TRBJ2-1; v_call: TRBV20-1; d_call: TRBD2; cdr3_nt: TGCAGTGCCCATCTAGCGGAGGTAGCCTACAATGAGCAGTTCTTC; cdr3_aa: CSAHLAEVAYNEQFF
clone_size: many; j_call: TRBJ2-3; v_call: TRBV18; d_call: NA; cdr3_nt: TGTGCCAGCTCTCAGGGGCGGTCTAGCACAGATACGCAGTATTTT; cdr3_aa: CASSQGRSSTDTQYF
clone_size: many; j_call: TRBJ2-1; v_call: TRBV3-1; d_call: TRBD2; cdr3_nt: TGTGCCAGCAGCCCTTCTAGCGGGAGGTACAATGAGCAGTTCTTC; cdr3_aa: CASSPSSGRYNEQFF
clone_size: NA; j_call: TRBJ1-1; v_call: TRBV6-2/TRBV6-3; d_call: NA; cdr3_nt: TGTGCCAGCAGCCGCAAGCAGGGGTGGAACACTGAAGCTTTCTTT; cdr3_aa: CASSRKQGWNTEAFF
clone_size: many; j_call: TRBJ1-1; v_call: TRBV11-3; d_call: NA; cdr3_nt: TGTGCCAGCAGCTTACAACGTGGCGGGGGGAACACTGAAGCTTTCTTT; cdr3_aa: CASSLQRGGGNTEAFF
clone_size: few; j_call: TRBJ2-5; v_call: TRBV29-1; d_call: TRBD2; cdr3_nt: TGCAGCGTTGAAAAGCGGACTAGCGGGAGTCAGGAGACCCAGTACTTC; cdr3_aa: CSVEKRTSGSQETQYF
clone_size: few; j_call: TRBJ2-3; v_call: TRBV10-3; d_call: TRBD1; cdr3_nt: TGTGCCATCACCTCGGACAGGGCTACAGATACGCAGTATTTT; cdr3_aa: CAITSDRATDTQYF
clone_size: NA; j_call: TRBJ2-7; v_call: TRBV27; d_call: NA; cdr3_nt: TGTGCCAGCCCCACTTACGAGCAGTACTTC; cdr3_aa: CASPTYEQYF
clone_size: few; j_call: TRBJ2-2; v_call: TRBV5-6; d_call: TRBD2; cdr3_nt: TGTGCTTCCGGGGGGGACACCGGGGAGCTGTTCTTT; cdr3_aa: CASGGDTGELFF
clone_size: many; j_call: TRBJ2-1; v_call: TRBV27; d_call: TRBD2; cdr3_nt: TGTGCCAGCAGTTTATCGCGGGAGGGTTTTAAGCGGGAGAGGGTTGAGCAGTTCTTC; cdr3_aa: CASSLSREGFKRERVEQFF
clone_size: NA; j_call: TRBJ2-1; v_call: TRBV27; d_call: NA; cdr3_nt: TGTGCCAGCAGTGATAGGAATGAGCAGTTCTTC; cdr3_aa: CASSDRNEQFF
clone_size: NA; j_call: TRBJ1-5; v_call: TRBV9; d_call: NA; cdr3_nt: TGTGCCAGCAGCGCTGGGACTAATACGGGGAATCAGCCCCAGCATTTT; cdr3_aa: CASSAGTNTGNQPQHF
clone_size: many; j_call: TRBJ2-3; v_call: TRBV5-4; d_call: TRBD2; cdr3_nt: TGTGCCAGCAGCTTGGGACTAGCTCAAGATACGCAGTATTTT; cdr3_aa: CASSLGLAQDTQYF
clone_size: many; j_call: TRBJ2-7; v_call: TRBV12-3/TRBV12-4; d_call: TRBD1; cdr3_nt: TGTGCCAGCAGTCCGGACAGGGCCTACGAGCAGTACTTC; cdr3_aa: CASSPDRAYEQYF
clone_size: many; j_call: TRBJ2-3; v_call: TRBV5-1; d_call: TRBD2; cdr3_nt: TGCGCCAGCAGCTTGGCAGGACTAGCGGATCCTAGCACAGATACGCAGTATTTT; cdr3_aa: CASSLAGLADPSTDTQYF
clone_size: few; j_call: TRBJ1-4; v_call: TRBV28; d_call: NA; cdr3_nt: TGTGCCAGCAGGCAGGGTAATGAAAAACTGTTTTTT; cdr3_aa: CASRQGNEKLFF
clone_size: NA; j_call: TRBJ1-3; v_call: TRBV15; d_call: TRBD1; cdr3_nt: TGTGCCACCAGGGAGGACAGGGTCCCTGGAAACACCATATATTTT; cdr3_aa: CATREDRVPGNTIYF
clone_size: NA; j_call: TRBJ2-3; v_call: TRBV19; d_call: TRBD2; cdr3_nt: TGTGCCAGTAGTTGGAGACTAGCGGGAGAGGTAGAGACAGATACGCAGTATTTT; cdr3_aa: CASSWRLAGEVETDTQYF
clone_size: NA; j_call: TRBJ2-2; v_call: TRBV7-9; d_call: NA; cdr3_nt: TGTGCCAGCAGCTCGAATGGGGCGCCCGGGGAGCTGTTTTTT; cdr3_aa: CASSSNGAPGELFF
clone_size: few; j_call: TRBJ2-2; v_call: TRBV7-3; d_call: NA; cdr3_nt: TGTGCCAGCAGCTTCCTCGAGCGGACTGACACCGGGGAGCTGTTTTTT; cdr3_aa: CASSFLERTDTGELFF
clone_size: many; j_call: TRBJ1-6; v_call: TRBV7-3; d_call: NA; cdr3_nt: TGTGCCAGCAGCTTAGGGGATGGCAGGCGCCCATCACCCCTCCACTTT; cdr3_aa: CASSLGDGRRPSPLHF
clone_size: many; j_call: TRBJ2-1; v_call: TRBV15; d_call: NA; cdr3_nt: TGTGCCACCAGCAGAGATCGGGGGACCACCGGGGAGCAGTTCTTC; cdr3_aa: CATSRDRGTTGEQFF
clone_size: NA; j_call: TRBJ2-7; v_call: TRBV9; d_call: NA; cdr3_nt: TGTGCCAGCAGCGTAGCGGCCCGCTACGAGCAGTACTTC; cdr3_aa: CASSVAARYEQYF
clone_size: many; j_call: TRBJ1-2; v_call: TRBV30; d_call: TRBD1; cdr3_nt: TGTGCCTGGAGGGACAGGGTCTATGGCTACACCTTC; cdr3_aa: CAWRDRVYGYTF
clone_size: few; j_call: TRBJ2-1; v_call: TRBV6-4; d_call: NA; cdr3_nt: TGTGCCAGCAGTGACCGGGACTACAATGAGCAGTTCTTC; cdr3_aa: CASSDRDYNEQFF
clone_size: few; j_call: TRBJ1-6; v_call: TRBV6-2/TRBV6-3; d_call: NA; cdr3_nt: TGTGCCAGCAGTTACGGCAGGGAGACTTCACCCCTCCACTTT; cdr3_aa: CASSYGRETSPLHF
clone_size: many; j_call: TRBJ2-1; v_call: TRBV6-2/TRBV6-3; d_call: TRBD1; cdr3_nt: TGTGCCAGCAGTGATATTGGGACAGGGGTTCTGCGGTTCTTC; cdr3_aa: CASSDIGTGVLRFF
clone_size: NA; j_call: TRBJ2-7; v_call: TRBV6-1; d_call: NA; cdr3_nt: TGTGCCAGCACTCAAAGGGGCCCCTACTACGAGCAGTACTTC; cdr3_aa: CASTQRGPYYEQYF
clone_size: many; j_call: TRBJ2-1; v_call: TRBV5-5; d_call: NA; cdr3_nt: TGTGCCAGCAGCTTGGCCGGTATAACCTCCTACAATGAGCAGTTCTTC; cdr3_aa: CASSLAGITSYNEQFF
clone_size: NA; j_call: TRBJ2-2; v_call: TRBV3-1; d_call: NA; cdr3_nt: TGTGCCAGCAGCCAAGGGACGGGAAGGGCCGGGGAGCTGTTTTTT; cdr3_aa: CASSQGTGRAGELFF
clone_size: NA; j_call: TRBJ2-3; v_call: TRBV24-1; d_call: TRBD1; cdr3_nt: TGTGCCACCAGTGACGCGGGACAGGGCCAAGATACGCAGTATTTT; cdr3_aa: CATSDAGQGQDTQYF
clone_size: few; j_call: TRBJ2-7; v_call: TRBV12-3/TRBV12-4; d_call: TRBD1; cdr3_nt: TGTGCCAGCAGTCCCGGGACAGGGTTGACCTACGAGCAGTACTTC; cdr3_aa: CASSPGTGLTYEQYF
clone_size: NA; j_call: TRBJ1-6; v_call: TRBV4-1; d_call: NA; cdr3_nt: TGCGCCAGCAGCCAAGTGGGGGTGAATCTCCACTTT; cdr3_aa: CASSQVGVNLHF
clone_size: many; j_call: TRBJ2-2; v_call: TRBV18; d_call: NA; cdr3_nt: TGTGCCAGCTCACGCTCAGGGGCCTTGAACACCGGGGAGCTGTTTTTT; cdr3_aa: CASSRSGALNTGELFF
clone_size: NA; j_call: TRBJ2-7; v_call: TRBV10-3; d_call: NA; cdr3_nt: TGTGCCATCACCGTTTTCCGCGGACAGCTATACGAGCAGTACTTC; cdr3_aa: CAITVFRGQLYEQYF
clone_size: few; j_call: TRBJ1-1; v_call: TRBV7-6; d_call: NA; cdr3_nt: TGTGCCAGCAGCTCACCAGAGAACACTGAAGCTTTCTTT; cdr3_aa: CASSSPENTEAFF
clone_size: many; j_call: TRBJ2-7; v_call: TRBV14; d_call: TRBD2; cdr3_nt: TGTGCCAGCAGCCAAGATAGGAGACTAGCGGGGGAGAAGGACGAGCAGTACTTC; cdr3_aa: CASSQDRRLAGEKDEQYF